Shown below are 12 T cell receptor beta chains from a single sample sequenced in a study of blood T cell repertoires in COVID-19 (TCRdb year 2020). Receptors were amplified or captured by the immunoSEQ multiplex PCR assay. TCRdb limited this immuneACCESS table to in-frame rearrangements with V and J called. A share of clones is missing; checked studies link under half to unresolved V genes, and the rest is unexplained. For this sample the table gives 50,000 to 60,000 clones, of which over 80% were detected only once. The ten largest clonotypes hold 3.5% to 4% of the sample. The sample taken for sequencing was peripheral blood. Every receptor here comes from a man in his forties with COVID-19, enrolled during active disease.

The chain is built from TRBV7-2 and TRBJ2-6; 7 nucleotides match TRBD1. CDR1 and CDR2 from the germline V gene are SGHTA and FQGNSA. The CDR3 is made up of 15 amino acids. Losses at the gene ends were 4 bases for V and 2 bases for J; bases not matched to a gene: 2. The CDR3 nucleotides are TGTGCCAGCAGCTATGACAGGGCTGGGGCCAACGTCCTGACTTTC. Translated, it gives CASSYDRAGANVLTF.

The V gene is TRBV3-1 (or the pseudogene TRBV3-2), the J gene TRBJ2-3; D might be TRBD2 (6 bases). Germline CDR1 reads LGHDT; CDR2 reads YNNKEL (reference sequence). The CDR3 consists of 17 residues. Trimming removed 0 bases from V and 1 base from J, with 14 bases in between. CDR3 DNA: TGTGCCAGCAGCCAAGAACGGGGCAGGAGGGGCACAGATACGCAGTATTTT. Translating gives CASSQERGRRGTDTQYF.

The chain recombines TRBV4-1 with TRBJ1-6; D possibly corresponds to TRBD1 (5 bases). The germline V and J ends were trimmed by 1 base and 3 bases, with 19 bases remaining between them. The CDR3 sequence is 19 residues long. Germline assignment: CDR1 MGHRA and CDR2 YSYEKL. The CDR3 reads CASSQGGMGGTGYNSPLHF. In DNA form, the CDR3 reads TGCGCCAGCAGCCAAGGCGGGATGGGCGGGACGGGCTATAATTCACCCCTCCACTTT.

This chain uses TRBV27 with TRBJ2-7, with D unclear. Germline V gene sequence: CDR1 MNHEY, CDR2 SMNVEV (reference sequence). The V and J ends lost 0 bases and 3 bases respectively, with 6 bases between them. The CDR3 sequence is 13 residues long. In DNA, the CDR3 is TGTGCCAGCAGTTTATCAACGGGCTACGAGCAGTACTTC. As protein: CASSLSTGYEQYF.

V and J are TRBV9 and TRBJ2-3; possible D gene TRBD2, 5 bases. CDR1 is SGDLS and CDR2 is YYNGEE in the germline V gene. The CDR3 loop spans 14 amino acids. With 0 bases removed from V and 3 bases from J, the gap between germline ends came to 8 bases. The CDR3 region is CASSVDPGTDTQYF. Written as DNA, the CDR3 is TGTGCCAGCAGCGTAGACCCGGGGACAGATACGCAGTATTTT. Combining the CDR3 with reference TRBV9 and TRBJ2-3 gives the whole variable domain DSGVTQTPKHLITATGQRVTLRCSPRSGDLSVYWYQQSLDQGLQFLIQYYNGEERAKGNILERFSAQQFPDLHSELNLSSLELGDSALYFCASSVDPGTDTQYFGPGTRLTVL.

The chain carries TRBV4-1 and TRBJ1-3; no firm D call. With 0 bases removed from V and 8 bases from J, the gap between germline ends came to 17 bases. The CDR3 runs 16 residues. CDR1 is MGHRA and CDR2 is YSYEKL in the germline V gene. The CDR3, as DNA: TGCGCCAGCAGCCAAGAATTAGGGTGGCGGGGAGACACCATATATTTT. Its protein product is CASSQELGWRGDTIYF.

A note on this clone: Since no conserved phenylalanine or tryptophan closes the CDR3, a read error is the likely cause. No DNA is shown, since the ends of the CDR3 on it are uncertain; the CDR3 is the one TCRdb lists. The chain combines TRBV21-1 with TRBJ1-4. TRBV21-1 is a recognized pseudogene. The length of the CDR3 is 8 amino acids, counting both ends. This CDR3 reads CASGRGLN.

The chain couples TRBV5-6 to TRBJ1-2, with a tentative D call TRBD1 (5 bases). The CDR3 is 13 amino acids. V gave up 4 bases and J gave up 8 bases, with 15 bases separating them. Germline V CDR1 and CDR2: SGHDT, YYEEEE. The CDR3 loop is CASSLPPGGGYTF. The CDR3 DNA reads TGTGCCAGCAGCCTCCCACCCGGGGGGGGCTACACCTTC.

The chain employs TRBV16 and TRBJ1-5; 9 nucleotides match TRBD1. V lost 2 bases, J lost 6 bases, and 5 bases stayed unmatched. This CDR3 is built from 15 residues. CDR1 and CDR2 from the germline V gene are KGHSY and FQNENV. CDR3 DNA sequence: TGTGCCAGCAGCCAAGGGGACAGGGTAGCTCAGCCCCAGCATTTT. It yields the protein CASSQGDRVAQPQHF. The full variable domain, rest sourced from reference TRBV16 and TRBJ1-5, is GEEVAQTPKHLVRGEGQKAKLYCAPIKGHSYVFWYQQVLKNEFKFLISFQNENVFDETGMPKERFSAKCLPNSPCSLEIQATKLEDSAVYFCASSQGDRVAQPQHFGDGTRLSIL.

The chain is built from TRBV11-2 and TRBJ2-3; D is unresolved. Germline-derived CDR1 and CDR2 are SGHAT and FQNNGV. The CDR3 totals 12 residues. V was pared by 5 bases and J by 5 bases, with 8 bases between. The CDR3 DNA reads TGTGCCAGCAGCCCAGATCGAGATACGCAGTATTTT. Residues: CASSPDRDTQYF.

The chain combines TRBV30 with TRBJ2-7; TRBD2 matches 9 bases. The CDR3 extends over 14 amino acids. Germline CDR1 reads GTSNPN; CDR2 reads SVGIG (reference sequence). Trimming took 1 base from V and 5 from J; bases not matched to a gene: 6. CDR3 sequence: CAWSDASGDNEQYF. For the CDR3, the DNA is TGTGCCTGGAGTGATGCTAGCGGGGACAACGAGCAGTACTTC.

Written as DNA, the CDR3 is TGTGCCAGCAGTTCCAGGGATACGCAGTATTTT. This sequence encodes CASSSRDTQYF. This sequence joins TRBV6-5 and TRBJ2-3; D unclear. V shed 4 bases and J shed 6 bases, with 5 bases lying between them. The CDR3 totals 11 residues. Germline V gene data show CDR1 as MNHEY and CDR2 as SVGAGI.